Sequencing of this T cell receptor beta chain was carried out in a study of technical replicates of blood from several donors. The data were produced by immunoSEQ multiplex PCR, yet TCRdb's version contains in-frame clones alone and is incomplete. The sample lists 75,000 to 95,000 clones; around 96% were seen once. This TCR came from a human donor in good health. The sample was T cells isolated from PBMCs.

The CDR3 coding sequence is TGTGCCAGCAGTTTAGGCCGGCCCCAGCATTTT. Its translation: CASSLGRPQHF. The V gene is TRBV28, the J gene TRBJ1-5; D is uncertain. CDR3 length equals 11 residues. Germline-derived CDR1 and CDR2 are MDHEN and SYDVKM. Trimming took off 2 bases at V and 9 bases at J, with 5 bases between the two ends.